This TCR beta chain is from a study of blood T cell repertoires in COVID-19. Turning to the study itself: COVID-19 samples, acute and convalescent, were from the United States, Italy and Spain.

Membership in each cohort depended on participant-reported clinical history. Two negative PCRs, clearance, or symptom resolution characterized the recovered Cohort 3 donors. Clones were sequenced by immunoSEQ multiplex PCR, and TCRdb holds only the in-frame ones, with some missing. Of over 250,000 clones in the sample, approximately 86% were seen once. The clonotype was recovered from a woman under 30 who had recovered from COVID-19. Sequenced sample: PBMCs or T cells enriched from blood (not recorded which).

CDR3 residues: CASSQERGPYNEQFF. The DNA for the CDR3 is TGCGCCAGCAGCCAAGAGCGGGGCCCCTACAATGAGCAGTTCTTC. This chain links TRBV4-3 with TRBJ2-1, with D perhaps matching TRBD2 (6 bases). CDR1 and CDR2 (germline): LGHNA, YSLEER. The V end lost 0 bases, the J end lost 2 bases, and 8 bases lay between the germline ends. This CDR3 is 15 amino acids long.